This is a list of T cell receptor beta chains from one sample in a study of CD8+ T cells in alopecia areata. This table comes from immunoSEQ multiplex PCR, and its TCRdb copy is limited to in-frame clones, with some not included. This sample has about 270,000 clones, with roughly 60% found just once. Specimen: CD4+ T cells sorted from blood, collected around week 53, from a patient treated with tofacitinib. The receptors were gathered from a human donor with alopecia areata. CDR3s include the opening cysteine and the closing phenylalanine or tryptophan. The D gene is left open where the match is weak. Only some rows state a clone size, as once, few, many or a class for expanded clones.

cdr3_length clone_size j_call v_call d_call cdr3_aa cdr3_nt
15 few TRBJ1-5 TRBV6-1 TRBD1 CASRGDRGRNQPQHF TGTGCCAGCAGGGGGGACAGGGGCCGGAATCAGCCCCAGCATTTT
13 once TRBJ2-7 TRBV7-2 TRBD1 CASSWDRVNEQYF TGTGCCAGCAGCTGGGACAGGGTGAACGAGCAGTACTTC
15 NA TRBJ2-1 TRBV5-5 NA CASTYEGRSYNEQFF TGTGCCAGCACCTACGAGGGGCGCTCCTACAATGAGCAGTTCTTC
15 few TRBJ1-5 TRBV19 NA CASSIGRASWQPQHF TGTGCCAGTAGTATAGGGAGGGCTTCGTGGCAGCCCCAGCATTTT
14 NA TRBJ2-5 TRBV5-4 NA CASGLAGMEETQYF TGTGCCAGCGGCCTGGCGGGGATGGAAGAGACCCAGTACTTC
13 few TRBJ1-5 TRBV4-3 NA CASSQVLSQPQHF TGCGCCAGCAGCCAAGTTTTATCTCAGCCCCAGCATTTT
15 NA TRBJ2-3 TRBV7-2 TRBD2 CASRNSGFNTDTQYF TGTGCCAGCAGGAATAGCGGGTTTAACACAGATACGCAGTATTTT
12 NA TRBJ2-7 TRBV29-1 NA CSVAGGSYEQYF TGCAGCGTTGCCGGGGGTTCCTACGAGCAGTACTTC
15 NA TRBJ1-2 TRBV11-2 NA CASSLLPTPLYGYTF TGTGCCAGCAGCTTATTACCCACACCGTTATATGGCTACACCTTC
15 NA TRBJ2-3 TRBV7-2 TRBD2 CASSTTSGYTDTQYF TGTGCCAGCAGCACAACTAGCGGGTACACAGATACGCAGTATTTT
15 few TRBJ2-5 TRBV5-1 TRBD2 CASMVRRGSEETQYF TGCGCCAGCATGGTTCGGCGGGGGAGTGAAGAGACCCAGTACTTC
14 NA TRBJ2-1 TRBV7-9 TRBD1 CASRGQGSYNEQFF TGTGCCAGCAGAGGACAGGGCTCCTACAATGAGCAGTTCTTC
14 NA TRBJ2-2 TRBV7-9 NA CASTLTGRTGELFF TGTGCCAGCACCTTAACGGGGAGGACCGGGGAGCTGTTTTTT
14 NA TRBJ1-5 TRBV5-1 TRBD1 CASSLQGDNQPQHF TGCGCCAGCAGCTTACAGGGGGACAATCAGCCCCAGCATTTT
15 NA TRBJ2-6 TRBV30 NA CAWGLFSSGANVLTF TGTGCCTGGGGCCTCTTTAGCTCTGGGGCCAACGTCCTGACTTTC
12 NA TRBJ1-2 TRBV2 NA CASRAGGAGYTF TGTGCCAGCAGGGCAGGTGGGGCTGGCTACACCTTC
15 NA TRBJ2-7 TRBV7-2 TRBD2 CASSFRRAGNYEQYF TGTGCCAGCAGCTTCCGTCGAGCGGGGAACTACGAGCAGTACTTC
16 NA TRBJ2-2 TRBV19 NA CASSSTVDANTGELFF TGTGCCAGTAGCAGTACAGTGGACGCGAACACCGGGGAGCTGTTTTTT
17 few TRBJ1-3 TRBV10-3 NA CAISEDRKTVAGNTIYF TGTGCCATCAGTGAGGACAGGAAGACAGTCGCTGGAAACACCATATATTTT
16 few TRBJ2-3 TRBV6-5 TRBD2 CASSYWRGGRDDTQYF TGTGCCAGCAGTTACTGGCGGGGGGGCCGCGACGATACGCAGTATTTT
13 NA TRBJ1-5 TRBV11-1 TRBD1 CASSLDRAQPQHF TGTGCCAGCAGCCTTGACAGGGCTCAGCCCCAGCATTTT
16 NA TRBJ2-5 TRBV5-1 TRBD2 CASSLVLAGTQETQYF TGCGCCAGCAGCTTGGTGCTAGCGGGGACCCAAGAGACCCAGTACTTC
14 NA TRBJ2-1 TRBV6-1 NA CASLDIYSYNEQFF TGTGCCAGTCTGGACATTTACTCCTACAATGAGCAGTTCTTC
15 NA TRBJ2-2 TRBV19 NA CASSMSPRDTGELFF TGTGCCAGTAGTATGAGTCCGAGAGACACCGGGGAGCTGTTTTTT
13 NA TRBJ1-6 TRBV6-5 NA CASSWGGDSPLHF TGTGCCAGCAGTTGGGGCGGAGATTCACCCCTCCACTTT
13 NA TRBJ1-5 TRBV19 NA CARNGQNNQPQHF TGTGCCAGAAATGGACAAAACAATCAGCCCCAGCATTTT
14 NA TRBJ2-2 TRBV5-6 NA CASSLWRNTGELFF TGTGCCAGCAGCTTGTGGCGGAACACCGGGGAGCTGTTTTTT
14 once TRBJ1-3 TRBV6-5 NA CASTPGGDGNTIYF TGTGCCAGCACCCCCGGGGGGGATGGAAACACCATATATTTT
14 few TRBJ2-7 TRBV11-2 NA CASSLPRPPWEQYF TGTGCCAGCAGCCTTCCCCGACCGCCATGGGAGCAGTACTTC
13 once TRBJ2-7 TRBV6-5 NA CASGRGVAYEQYF TGTGCCAGCGGCCGGGGTGTTGCCTACGAGCAGTACTTC